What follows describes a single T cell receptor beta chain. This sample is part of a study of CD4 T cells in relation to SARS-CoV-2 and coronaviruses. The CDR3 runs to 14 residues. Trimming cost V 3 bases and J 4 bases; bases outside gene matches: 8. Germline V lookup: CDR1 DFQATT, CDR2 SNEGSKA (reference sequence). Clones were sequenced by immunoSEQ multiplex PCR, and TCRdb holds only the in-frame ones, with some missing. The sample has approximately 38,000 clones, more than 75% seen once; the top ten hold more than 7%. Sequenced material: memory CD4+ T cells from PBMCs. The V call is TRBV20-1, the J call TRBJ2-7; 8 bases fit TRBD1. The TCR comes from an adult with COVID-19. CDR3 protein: CSASGAGGGYEQYF. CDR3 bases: TGCAGTGCTAGTGGGGCAGGGGGCGGGTACGAGCAGTACTTC.